The rows below give T cell receptor beta chains drawn from one sample of a study of PD-L1 blockade in urothelial cancer. Assay used: immunoSEQ multiplex PCR; TCRdb lists only in-frame clones, some missing. Of about 88,000 clones listed, 85% to 95% were seen once; the top ten hold approximately 10%. Sequenced material: PBMCs, taken around atezolizumab (anti-PD-L1) treatment. The receptors stem from a man aged 60-69 years with urothelial cancer. Each CDR3 is given with its conserved first and last residue. Fields, in order: CDR3 DNA, CDR3 protein, clone size, V gene, J gene, CDR3 length, D gene. D genes are given only for firm matches. Only some rows state a clone size, as once, few, many or a class for expanded clones.

TGTGCCTGGAGTACCGGGGGGGCCTGGGAGACCCAGTACTTC,CAWSTGGAWETQYF,.,TRBV30,TRBJ2-5,14,TRBD2
TGCACCAATCGAGACGAGCAGTACTTC,CTNRDEQYF,.,TRBV29-1,TRBJ2-7,9,.
TGTGCCAGCAGTGCTGATTCACCCCTCCACTTT,CASSADSPLHF,few,TRBV6-1,TRBJ1-6,11,.
TGCGCCAGCTCGTTAGCGGGTAGCACAGATACGCAGTATTTT,CASSLAGSTDTQYF,.,TRBV5-1,TRBJ2-3,14,TRBD2
TGTGCCAGCAGCTCTAGCGGGGAGCGCACAGATACGCAGTATTTT,CASSSSGERTDTQYF,.,TRBV6-5,TRBJ2-3,15,TRBD2
TGTGCCAGCAGCAGGACTAGCTACACCGGGGAGCTGTTTTTT,CASSRTSYTGELFF,.,TRBV7-2,TRBJ2-2,14,TRBD2
TGTGCCAGCAGTTACGTCGAGAGCTACGAGCAGTACTTC,CASSYVESYEQYF,once,TRBV6-6,TRBJ2-7,13,.
TGTGCCTGGAGTGCGGGGACAGGGGGGCGAGATACGCAGTATTTT,CAWSAGTGGRDTQYF,.,TRBV30,TRBJ2-3,15,TRBD1
TGTGCCAGCAGTCCGGGGACAGGGAGGGAGACCCAGTACTTC,CASSPGTGRETQYF,once,TRBV28,TRBJ2-5,14,TRBD1
TGTGCCAGCAGCTTAGGTTCTTCGGGAAACACCATATATTTT,CASSLGSSGNTIYF,.,TRBV7-9,TRBJ1-3,14,.
TGTGCCAGCAGTGAACGGGAGCAAGGATCCTACGAGCAGTACTTC,CASSEREQGSYEQYF,.,TRBV6-1,TRBJ2-7,15,.
TGTGCCAGTAGTAACCTTCGAGGGGGCTACACCTTC,CASSNLRGGYTF,.,TRBV19,TRBJ1-2,12,.
TGTGCCAGCAGCCCGGCCTCGAGGGACAATGAGCAGTTCTTC,CASSPASRDNEQFF,.,TRBV5-5,TRBJ2-1,14,.
TGTGCCACCAGCAGAGATCCCAGGGGTAATAGTCAGCCCCAGCATTTT,CATSRDPRGNSQPQHF,.,TRBV15,TRBJ1-5,16,.
TGTGCCATCAGTGATAGTCTCAGCGCCGGGGAGCTGTTTTTT,CAISDSLSAGELFF,.,TRBV10-3,TRBJ2-2,14,.
TGTGCCAGCAGCTTAAGGGAGACATCCTACGAGCAGTACTTC,CASSLRETSYEQYF,.,TRBV7-8,TRBJ2-7,14,.
TGTGCCAGCAGCTTGGTAACAGGGGAGGAACTGTTTTTT,CASSLVTGEELFF,.,TRBV5-4,TRBJ1-4,13,TRBD1
TGCGCCAGCAGTTCCACCAGGGGCGGGAGCTCTGGAAACACCATATATTTT,CASSSTRGGSSGNTIYF,.,TRBV4-1,TRBJ1-3,17,.
TGTGCCAGCAGCTTAGGACAGGGCGTAAACACCATATATTTT,CASSLGQGVNTIYF,.,TRBV11-2,TRBJ1-3,14,TRBD1
TGTGCCAGCAGCTCACCGGGGGTAGGACAAAACTATGGCTACACCTTC,CASSSPGVGQNYGYTF,.,TRBV5-8,TRBJ1-2,16,.
TGTGCCAGCAAAGTTTGGGGACAGGGACAAAACACCGGGGAGCTGTTTTTT,CASKVWGQGQNTGELFF,.,TRBV28,TRBJ2-2,17,TRBD1
TGTGCCAGCAGTTTATCGTACGGACTATACGAGCAGTACTTC,CASSLSYGLYEQYF,.,TRBV27,TRBJ2-7,14,.
TGTGCCAGCAGCTTAACGGGGGGAGCGTTTTACAATGAGCAGTTCTTC,CASSLTGGAFYNEQFF,.,TRBV7-2,TRBJ2-1,16,TRBD2
TGCGCCAGCAGCCAAGAGAGACAAAGGCAGTACTTC,CASSQERQRQYF,.,TRBV4-1,TRBJ2-7,12,.